The following is a T cell receptor beta chain sequence with its context. No antigen is known for it. At one of its ends the junction is not consistent with the germline gene, which may arise from a read error. Per sample, no less than 5.5 micrograms of total RNA were extracted. The data were obtained in a study of blood T cells in healthy people across ages. A second PCR of roughly 6 to 12 cycles used a sample-barcoded 5' primer and a J-beta primer mix. Each CDR3 protein is one row after TCRdb ran MiXCR on the 5' RACE reads. The table shows 800,000 to 950,000 distinct CDR3 sequences, with about 27% occurring only once. This CDR3 is built from 15 residues. Study-wide results and caveats: Diversity estimates from one million T cells were considered underestimates.

These data were also reused for a study on T cells of mothers and their children.

Material for sequencing was blood. The TCR was taken from a woman aged 40 to 50 in good health. This chain joins TRBV12-3 or TRBV12-4 and TRBJ1-3; D is uncertain. The CDR3 spells CAGRRLGRPGNTIYF. CDR3 nucleotides: TGTGCCGGCAGACGTCTCGGGAGGCCCGGAAACACCATATATTTT.